This entry describes one TCR beta chain. The junction departs from the called germline gene at one end, perhaps through a read error. The data were produced by immunoSEQ multiplex PCR, yet TCRdb's version contains in-frame clones alone and is incomplete. This table holds 300,000 to 350,000 clones, around nine tenths found once. The sample is drawn from a study of blood T cell repertoires in COVID-19. The sequence derives from a man aged 30 to 45 who had recovered from COVID-19. Specimen: PBMCs or T cells enriched from blood (not recorded which).

The CDR3 sequence is CASSVMGREQGGLLHF. The CDR3 region has the DNA TGTGCCAGCAGTGTAATGGGCAGGGAGCAAGGGGGTCTGCTGCACTTC. The V gene is TRBV6-1, the J gene TRBJ1-2, with TRBD1 as a possible D gene (6 bases). From germline, CDR1 is MNHNS and CDR2 SASEGT. This CDR3 comprises 16 residues.